This T cell receptor beta chain derives from a study of cytomegalovirus exposure and HLA in healthy donors. Study observations and caveats: Reports described diagnosis of cytomegalovirus status by the classifier as highly specific and sensitive.

The PCR made use of 60 Vbeta and 13 Jbeta primers. Some clones are missing from TCRdb's copy, which holds only in-frame ones; the method was immunoSEQ multiplex PCR. The table shows over 100,000 clones, with roughly 71% occurring only once. The V end was cut by 6 bases, the J end by 2 bases, with 10 bases between. This CDR3 contains 13 residues. CDR1 MNHEY and CDR2 SVGAGI come from the germline V gene. Turning to this clone: Its matching antigen is unknown.

The sequenced sample was PBMCs. The chain links TRBV6-5 to TRBJ1-2; D call uncertain. The source of this sequence is a middle-aged woman in good health and CMV-seronegative. This CDR3 reads CASSPGNNYGYTF. CDR3 DNA: TGTGCCAGCAGCCCGGGAAACAACTATGGCTACACCTTC.